The present T cell receptor (beta chain) was sequenced within a study of T cell responses to AZD1222 COVID-19 vaccine. Study at large: Doses given second, at about 4 or about 12 weeks, were pooled.

J lost 0 bases, V lost 3 bases, and 5 bases had no gene match. The CDR3 is 19 residues long. Germline V gene data show CDR1 as MGHRA and CDR2 as YSYEKL. In regard to this clone: Its specificity is unknown.

Study results and caveats: Vaccine-associated CD4 TCRs spanned spike, dominant at 160-218 and 743-854. Nearly half of spike-specific TCRs reportedly target variant regions that are unmutated in the B.1.351 and B.1.1.7 variants.

Produced via immunoSEQ multiplex PCR; TCRdb's table is partial and in-frame only. The sample includes 110,000 to 150,000 clones, roughly 90% of them seen just once. This sample comprised peripheral blood, obtained on day 0 of AZD1222 vaccination. V is TRBV4-1 and J is TRBJ2-1, with 16 bases matching TRBD2. The sequence was obtained from an adult in good health. The CDR3 DNA is TGCGCCAGCAGCCATCCGGGACTAGCGGGAGGGAGCTCCTACAATGAGCAGTTCTTC. Amino acid sequence: CASSHPGLAGGSSYNEQFF.